The present entry profiles one TCR beta chain with its context. Its antigen is still unknown. Germline loops: CDR1 DFQATT, CDR2 SNEGSKA (reference sequence). The CDR3 runs 14 residues. UMIs were included in TCR beta cDNA generated by 5'RACE template switching. TCRdb reprocessed the 5' RACE reads, keeping one entry per CDR3 protein, no DNA. Its table lists roughly 390,000 distinct CDR3 sequences. The sample belongs to a study of T cells expressing NK-cell markers. Study-wide results and caveats: Among several donors, these clonotypes also ranked first in the CD3+CD56-NKG2C+ fraction.

This receptor was taken from a woman aged 45-65 years in good health. The sequenced material came from blood T cells: a sorted CD56 or NKG2C T cell subset, CD4+ or CD8+ T cells, or bulk PBMC T cells (not recorded which). This chain links TRBV20-1 with TRBJ1-6; with no DNA, the TCRdb D assignment of TRBD1 cannot be verified. The chain's CDR3 is CSAPLVGSNSPLHF.